A single T cell receptor (beta chain) is shown here with its context. The antigen is not known. Other DNA sequences in the same sample also yield this CDR3. These data come from a study of cytomegalovirus exposure and HLA in healthy donors. Use of 60 Vbeta and 13 Jbeta primers characterized the PCR. Using immunoSEQ multiplex PCR, the repertoire was profiled, and TCRdb retains in-frame clones only, with some absent. This sample's table reports more than 60,000 clones. Germline CDR1 is SGHRS and CDR2 is YFSETQ. The CDR3 is made up of 16 amino acids. J was trimmed by 0 bases and V by 4 bases; bases with no gene match: 7. Study-level points and caveats: What TCR beta sequences reportedly achieved was accurate prediction of HLA-A and HLA-B alleles in most subjects. In a later analysis, the majority of CMV-associated beta chains seemingly showed HLA restriction.

This receptor was obtained from a boy under 18 in good health and CMV-seronegative. The J gene is TRBJ1-3, the V gene TRBV5-1; 7 bases align to TRBD1. The sequencing sample was made of PBMCs. The CDR3 sequence is CASSTEWTGSGNTIYF. Written as DNA, the CDR3 is TGCGCCAGCAGCACAGAGTGGACAGGCTCTGGAAACACCATATATTTT.